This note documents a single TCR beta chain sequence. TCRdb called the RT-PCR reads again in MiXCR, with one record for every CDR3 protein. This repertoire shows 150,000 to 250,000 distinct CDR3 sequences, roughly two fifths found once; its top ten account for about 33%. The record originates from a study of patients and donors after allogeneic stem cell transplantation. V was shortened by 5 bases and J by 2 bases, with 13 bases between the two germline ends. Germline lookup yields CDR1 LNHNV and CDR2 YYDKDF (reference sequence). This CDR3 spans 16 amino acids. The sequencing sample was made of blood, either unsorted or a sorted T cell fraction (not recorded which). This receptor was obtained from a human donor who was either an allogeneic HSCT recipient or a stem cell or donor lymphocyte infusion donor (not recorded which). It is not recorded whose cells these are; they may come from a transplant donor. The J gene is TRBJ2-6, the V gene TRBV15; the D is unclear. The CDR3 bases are TGTGCCACCAGCCGCTATCAGAAAACTGGGGCCAACGTCCTGACTTTC. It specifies CATSRYQKTGANVLTF.